This T cell receptor (beta chain) was recorded in a study of shared clonotypes between healthy human individuals. CD45RO-negative, CCR7-selected cells formed the naive CD8 fraction, which excluded terminally differentiated effector memory CD45RA+ cells. Overall study findings and caveats: Compared with memory subsets, naive subsets generally had larger estimated richness. Clonotype sharing among donors, it was expected, would be affected by sequencing depth.

On this clone itself: Its antigen is unknown.

The protocol was immunoSEQ multiplex PCR, while the TCRdb copy is restricted to in-frame clones and leaves out a portion. The sample gives some 580,000 clones, roughly 98% of which show up once; around 0.3% is in the top ten. The sample was naive CD8+ T cells sorted from blood. This clonotype was obtained from a man aged 25-40 years in good health.

CDR3: CASSPDSGMSSYEQYF. For the CDR3, the DNA is TGTGCCAGCAGCCCGGATAGCGGGATGAGTTCTTACGAGCAGTACTTC. J is TRBJ2-7 and V is TRBV7-8, with 8 bases fitting TRBD2. The V and J ends lost 5 bases and 4 bases, in that order; junction bases with no gene match: 13. CDR1 is SGHVS, CDR2 FQNEAQ, per germline. This CDR3 comprises 16 residues.